Detailed here is one T cell receptor (beta chain). Its antigen is not known. The sample is drawn from a study of regulatory T cells in long-lasting Graves disease. Stated time point: newly diagnosed GD, antithyroid drugs for less than 3 months. The TCR library used RNA extracted from PBMCs. Construction of the TCR beta libraries employed iRepertoire HTBI primers in conjunction with Arm-PCR of CDR3 regions. TCRdb passed the multiplex PCR reads through MiXCR, listing each CDR3 protein once. This table holds about 470,000 distinct CDR3 sequences, 14% to 15% found once. This CDR3 region has 13 residues. Trimming took 3 bases from V and 7 from J; bases not matched to a gene: 6. Study-wide results and limits: Among the persistent patients, some 2,900 public clonotypes were shared, more than the 750 to 1,000 shared among new patients. Persistent Graves' patients showed less TCR diversity than newly diagnosed patients showed.

This sample also belongs to another study, concerning T cells in Graves' hyperthyroidism and ophthalmopathy.

J is TRBJ2-7 and V is TRBV12-3 or TRBV12-4; TRBD1 aligns across 7 bases. The specimen was peripheral blood mononuclear cells (PBMCs), collected at new diagnosis, from a patient treated with antithyroid drugs. The clonotype comes from a woman aged 25-40 years with Graves disease. This CDR3 reads CASSFDRVWEQYF. The CDR3, as DNA: TGTGCCAGCAGTTTCGACAGGGTGTGGGAGCAGTACTTC.